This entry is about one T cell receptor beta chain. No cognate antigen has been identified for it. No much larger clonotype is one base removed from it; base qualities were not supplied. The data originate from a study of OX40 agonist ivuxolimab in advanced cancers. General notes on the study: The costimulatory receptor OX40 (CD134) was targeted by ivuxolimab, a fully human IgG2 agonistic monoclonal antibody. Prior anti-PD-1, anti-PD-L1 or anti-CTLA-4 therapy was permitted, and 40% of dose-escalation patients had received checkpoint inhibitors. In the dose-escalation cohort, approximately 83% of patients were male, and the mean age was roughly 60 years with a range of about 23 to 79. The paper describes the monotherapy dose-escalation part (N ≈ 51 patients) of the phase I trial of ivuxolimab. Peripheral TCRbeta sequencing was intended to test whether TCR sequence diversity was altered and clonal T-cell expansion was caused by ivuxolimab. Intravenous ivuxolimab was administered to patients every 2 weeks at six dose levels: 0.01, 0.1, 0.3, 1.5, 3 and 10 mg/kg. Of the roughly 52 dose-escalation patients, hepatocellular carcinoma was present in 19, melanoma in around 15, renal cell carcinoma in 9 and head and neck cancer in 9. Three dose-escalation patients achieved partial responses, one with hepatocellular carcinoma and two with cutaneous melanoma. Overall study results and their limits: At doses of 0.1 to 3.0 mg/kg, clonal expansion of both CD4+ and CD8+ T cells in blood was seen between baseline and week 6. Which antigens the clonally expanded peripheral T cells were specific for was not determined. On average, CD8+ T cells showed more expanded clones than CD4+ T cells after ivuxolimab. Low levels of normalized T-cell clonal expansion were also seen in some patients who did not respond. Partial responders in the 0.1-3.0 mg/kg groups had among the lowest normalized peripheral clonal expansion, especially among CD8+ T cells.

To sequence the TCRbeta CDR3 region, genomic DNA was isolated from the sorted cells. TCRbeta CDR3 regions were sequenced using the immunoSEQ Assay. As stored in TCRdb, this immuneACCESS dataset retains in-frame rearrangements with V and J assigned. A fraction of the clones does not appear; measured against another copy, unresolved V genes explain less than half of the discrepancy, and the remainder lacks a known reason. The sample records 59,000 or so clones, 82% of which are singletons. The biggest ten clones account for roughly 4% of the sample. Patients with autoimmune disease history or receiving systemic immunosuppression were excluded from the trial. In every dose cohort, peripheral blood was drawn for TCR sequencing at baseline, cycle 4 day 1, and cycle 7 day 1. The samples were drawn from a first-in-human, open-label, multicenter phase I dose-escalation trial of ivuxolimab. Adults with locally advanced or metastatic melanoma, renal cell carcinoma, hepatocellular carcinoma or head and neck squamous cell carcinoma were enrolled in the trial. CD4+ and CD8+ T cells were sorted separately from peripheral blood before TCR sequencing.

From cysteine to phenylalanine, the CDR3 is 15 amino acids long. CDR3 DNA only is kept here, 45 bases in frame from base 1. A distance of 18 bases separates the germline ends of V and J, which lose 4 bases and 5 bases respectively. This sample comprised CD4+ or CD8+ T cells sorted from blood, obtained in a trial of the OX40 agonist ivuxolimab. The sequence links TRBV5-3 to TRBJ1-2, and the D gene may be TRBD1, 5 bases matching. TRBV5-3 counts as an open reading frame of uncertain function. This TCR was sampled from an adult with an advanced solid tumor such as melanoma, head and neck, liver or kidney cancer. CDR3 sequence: CARSPGLVREYGYTF. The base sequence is TGTGCCAGAAGCCCCGGACTAGTCAGGGAGTATGGCTACACCTTC.